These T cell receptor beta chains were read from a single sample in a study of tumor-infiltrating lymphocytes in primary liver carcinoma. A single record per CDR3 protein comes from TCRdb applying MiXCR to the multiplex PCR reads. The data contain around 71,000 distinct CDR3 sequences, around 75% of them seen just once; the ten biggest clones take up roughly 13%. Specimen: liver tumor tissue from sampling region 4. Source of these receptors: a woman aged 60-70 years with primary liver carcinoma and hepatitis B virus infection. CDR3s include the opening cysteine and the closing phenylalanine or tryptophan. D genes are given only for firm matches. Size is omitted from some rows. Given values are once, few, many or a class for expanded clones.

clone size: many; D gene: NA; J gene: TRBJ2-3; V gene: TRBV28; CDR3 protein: CASRTGTDTQYF; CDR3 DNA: TGTGCCAGCAGGACCGGGACAGATACGCAGTATTTT
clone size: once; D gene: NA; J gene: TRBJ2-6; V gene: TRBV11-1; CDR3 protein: CASSLADSSFGANVLTF; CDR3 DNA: TGTGCCAGCAGCTTAGCGGACAGTTCCTTTGGGGCCAATGTCCTGACTTTC
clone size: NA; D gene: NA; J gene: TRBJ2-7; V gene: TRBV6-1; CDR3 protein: CACSGAFEGYEHYF; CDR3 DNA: TGTGCCTGCAGTGGAGCTTTCGAGGGGTACGAGCACTACTTC
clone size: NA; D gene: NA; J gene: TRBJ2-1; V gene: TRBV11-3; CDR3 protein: CASSLTRAYNKQIF; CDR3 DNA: TGTGCCAGCAGCTTAACAAGGGCCTACAATAAGCAGATCTTC
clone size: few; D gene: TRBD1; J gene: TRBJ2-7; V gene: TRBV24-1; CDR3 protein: CATSDIGTGHYGQYF; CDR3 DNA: TGTGCCACCAGTGATATCGGGACAGGTCATTACGGGCAGTACTTC
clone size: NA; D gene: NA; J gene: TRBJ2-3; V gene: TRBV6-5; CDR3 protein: CASNYSASDTDTQYF; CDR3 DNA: TGTGCCAGCAATTATTCGGCTAGCGACACAGATACGCAGTATTTT
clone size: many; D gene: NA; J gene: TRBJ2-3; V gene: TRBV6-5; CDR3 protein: CASSYSASGTDTQYF; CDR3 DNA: TGTGCCAGCAGTTATTCGGCTAGCGGCACAGATACGCAGTATTTT
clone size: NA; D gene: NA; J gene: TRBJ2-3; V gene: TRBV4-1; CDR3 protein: CASSQESLGWSTDTQYF; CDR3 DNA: TGCGCCAGCAGCCAAGAATCACTGGGATGGAGCACAGATACGCAGTATTTT
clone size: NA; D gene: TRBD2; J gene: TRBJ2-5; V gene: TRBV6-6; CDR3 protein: CASRYSASGRTGETQYF; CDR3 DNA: TGTGCCAGCAGATACTCTGCTAGCGGGAGGACCGGGGAGACCCAGTACTTC
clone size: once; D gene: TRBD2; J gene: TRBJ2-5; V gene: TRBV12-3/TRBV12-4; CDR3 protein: CASSPLRAGVGRAETQYF; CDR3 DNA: TGTGCCAGCAGTCCCCTTAGAGCGGGGGTCGGGAGAGCGGAGACCCAGTACTTC
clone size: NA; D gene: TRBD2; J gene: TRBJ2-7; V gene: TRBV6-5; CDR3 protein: CACSYVAGGAYEQYF; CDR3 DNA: TGTGCTTGCAGTTACGTAGCGGGAGGAGCTTACGAGCAGTACTTC
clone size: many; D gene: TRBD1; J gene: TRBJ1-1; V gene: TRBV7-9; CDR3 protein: CASSFSAGGTEAFF; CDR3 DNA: TGTGCCAGCAGCTTTTCAGCAGGGGGCACTGAAGCTTTCTTT
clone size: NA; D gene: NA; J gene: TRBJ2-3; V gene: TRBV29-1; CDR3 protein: CSVDGGDTDTHYF; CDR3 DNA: TGCAGCGTTGACGGTGGAGACACAGATACGCATTATTTT
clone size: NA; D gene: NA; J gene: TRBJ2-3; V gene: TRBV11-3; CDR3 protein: CASSLVPGGTDTHYF; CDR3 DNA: TGTGCCAGTAGCCTAGTGCCAGGAGGCACAGATACACACTATTTT
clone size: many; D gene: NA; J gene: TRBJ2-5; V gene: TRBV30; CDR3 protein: CAWSPGNQETQYF; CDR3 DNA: TGTGCCTGGAGTCCCGGCAACCAAGAGACCCAGTACTTC
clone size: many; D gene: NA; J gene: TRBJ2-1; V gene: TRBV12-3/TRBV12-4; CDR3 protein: CASSLAREQFF; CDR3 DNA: TGTGCCAGCAGCCTAGCTAGAGAGCAGTTCTTC
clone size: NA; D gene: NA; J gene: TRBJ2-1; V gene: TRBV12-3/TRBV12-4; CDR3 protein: CASSLEGTSSNEQFF; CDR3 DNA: TGTGCCAGCAGTTTAGAGGGGACATCCTCAAATGAGCAGTTCTTC
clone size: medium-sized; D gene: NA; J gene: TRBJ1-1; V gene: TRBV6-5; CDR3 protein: CASSYSWDGPEAFF; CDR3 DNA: TGTGCCAGCAGTTACTCGTGGGACGGTCCTGAAGCTTTCTTT
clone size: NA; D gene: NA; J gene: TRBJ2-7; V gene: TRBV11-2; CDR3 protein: CASSLEWWQVQEQYF; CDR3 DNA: TGTGCCAGTAGCTTAGAATGGTGGCAGGTCCAAGAGCAATACTTC
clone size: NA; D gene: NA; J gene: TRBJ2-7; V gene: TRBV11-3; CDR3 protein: CASSLGTRGNYEEYF; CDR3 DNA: TGTGCCAGCAGCCTCGGGACAAGGGGCAACTACGAGGAGTACTTC
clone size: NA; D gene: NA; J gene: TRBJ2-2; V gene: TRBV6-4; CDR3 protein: CTSSDSNTGELFF; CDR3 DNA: TGTACCAGCAGTGACTCCAACACCGGGGAGCTGTTTTTT
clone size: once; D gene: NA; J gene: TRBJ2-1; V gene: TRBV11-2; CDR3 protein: CASSSMSGVNEQFF; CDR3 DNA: TGTGCCAGCAGCTCGATGTCCGGGGTCAATGAGCAGTTCTTC
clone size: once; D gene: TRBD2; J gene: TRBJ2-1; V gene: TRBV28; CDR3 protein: CASRLRGGRSSSYNEQFF; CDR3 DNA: TGTGCCAGCCGACTCCGGGGGGGACGGTCTAGCTCCTATAATGAGCAGTTCTTC
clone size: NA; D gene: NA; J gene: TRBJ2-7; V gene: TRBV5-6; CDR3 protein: CASSFFADYSYEQYF; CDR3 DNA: TGTGCCAGTAGCTTCTTCGCGGACTACTCCTACGAGCAGTACTTC
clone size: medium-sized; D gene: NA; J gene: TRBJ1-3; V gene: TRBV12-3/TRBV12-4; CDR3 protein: CATIQGTSGNTIYF; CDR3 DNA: TGTGCCACCATACAGGGTACCTCTGGAAACACCATATATTTT
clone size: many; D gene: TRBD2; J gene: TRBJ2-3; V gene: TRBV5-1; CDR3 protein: CASSSSGRTDTQYF; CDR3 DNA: TGCGCCAGCAGCTCTAGCGGGCGCACAGATACGCAGTATTTT
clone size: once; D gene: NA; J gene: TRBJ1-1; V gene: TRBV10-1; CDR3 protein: CANSEHRDNYEAFF; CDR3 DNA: TGCGCCAATAGTGAGCACCGGGACAACTATGAAGCTTTCTTT
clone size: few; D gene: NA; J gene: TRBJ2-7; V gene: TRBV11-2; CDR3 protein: CASGGVLYEQNF; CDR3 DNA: TGTGCCAGCGGTGGAGTCCTTTACGAGCAGAATTTC
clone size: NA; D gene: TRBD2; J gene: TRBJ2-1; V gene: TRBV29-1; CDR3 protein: CSVGLAGVHYNEQLF; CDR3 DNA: TGCAGTGTAGGACTAGCGGGAGTGCACTACAATGAGCAGTTATTC
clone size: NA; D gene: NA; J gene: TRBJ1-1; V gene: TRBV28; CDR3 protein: CASSFEDKYEAFF; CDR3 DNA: TGTGCCAGCAGTTTCGAGGACAAATATGAAGCTTTCTTT
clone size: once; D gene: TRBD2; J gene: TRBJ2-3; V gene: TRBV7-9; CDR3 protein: CASSLATSGSSDTQYF; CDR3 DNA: TGTGCCAGCAGCTTAGCGACGAGCGGGAGTTCAGATACGCAGTATTTT
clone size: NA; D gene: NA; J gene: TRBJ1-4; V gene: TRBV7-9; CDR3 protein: CASSSLHLGEKLFF; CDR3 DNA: TGTGCCAGCAGCTCCCTCCATCTGGGTGAAAAACTGTTTTTT
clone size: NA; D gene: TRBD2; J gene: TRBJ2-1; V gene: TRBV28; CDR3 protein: CASSSSGRAGLSNIEQFF; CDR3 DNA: TGTGCCAGCAGTTCTAGCGGGAGGGCCGGGCTCTCGAACATTGAGCAATTCTTC
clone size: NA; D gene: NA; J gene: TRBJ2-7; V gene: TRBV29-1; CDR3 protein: CSVSGRKSHEQYF; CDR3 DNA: TGCAGCGTTTCTGGACGTAAGTCCCACGAGCAGTACTTC
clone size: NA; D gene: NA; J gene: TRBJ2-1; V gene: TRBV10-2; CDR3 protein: CANRALESVNEQFF; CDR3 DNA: TGCGCCAACAGGGCCCTCGAGTCCGTGAATGAACAGTTCTTC
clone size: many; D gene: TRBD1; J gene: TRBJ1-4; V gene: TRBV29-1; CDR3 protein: CSVGNRGNEKLFF; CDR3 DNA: TGCAGCGTTGGGAACAGGGGTAATGAAAAACTGTTTTTT
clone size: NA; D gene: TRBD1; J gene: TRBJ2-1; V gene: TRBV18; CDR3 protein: CVISLGQANEQFF; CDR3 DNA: TGTGTCATCTCACTTGGACAGGCCAATGAGCAGTTCTTC
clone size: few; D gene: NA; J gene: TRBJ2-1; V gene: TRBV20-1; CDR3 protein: CSARARSGYNEQFF; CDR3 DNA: TGCAGTGCTAGAGCTAGGTCTGGGTACAATGAGCAGTTCTTC
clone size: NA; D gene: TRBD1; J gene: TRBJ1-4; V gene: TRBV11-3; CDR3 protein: CASSVRGANEELYF; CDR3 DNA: TGTGCTAGCAGCGTCAGGGGGGCTAATGAAGAACTGTATTTT
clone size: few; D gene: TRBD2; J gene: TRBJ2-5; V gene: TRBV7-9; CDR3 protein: CASSPGGVMETQYF; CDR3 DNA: TGTGCCAGCAGCCCGGGGGGGGTTATGGAGACCCAGTACTTC
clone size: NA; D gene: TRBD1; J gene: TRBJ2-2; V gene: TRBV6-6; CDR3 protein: CGSNYSKDRVTNTGELFF; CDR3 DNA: TGTGGCAGCAATTACTCGAAGGACAGGGTAACGAACACCGGGGAGCTGTTTTTT
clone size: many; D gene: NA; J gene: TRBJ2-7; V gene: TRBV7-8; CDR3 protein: CASSLDRVGEQYF; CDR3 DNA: TGTGCCAGCAGCTTAGACAGGGTGGGCGAGCAGTACTTC
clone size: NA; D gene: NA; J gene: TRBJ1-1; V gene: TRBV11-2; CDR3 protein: CASSSKQAVTIF; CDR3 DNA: TGTGCCAGCAGCTCTAAACAGGCTGTAACTATCTTT
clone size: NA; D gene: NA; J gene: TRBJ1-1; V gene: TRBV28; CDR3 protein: CASSFGGAPTEVFF; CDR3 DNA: TGTGCCAGTAGTTTCGGGGGGGCCCCTACTGAAGTTTTCTTT
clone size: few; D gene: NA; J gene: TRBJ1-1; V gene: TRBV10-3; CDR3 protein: CAISGSHNTEAFF; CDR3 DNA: TGTGCCATCTCCGGGTCGCATAACACTGAAGCTTTCTTT
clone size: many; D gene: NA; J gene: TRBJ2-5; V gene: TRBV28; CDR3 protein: CASSLNGLETQYF; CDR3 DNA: TGTGCCAGCAGTTTAAACGGGCTCGAGACCCAGTACTTC
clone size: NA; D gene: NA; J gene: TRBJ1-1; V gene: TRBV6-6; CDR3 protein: CASNMTGNTEAFF; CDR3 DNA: TGTGCCAGCAACATGACAGGAAACACTGAGGCTTTCTTT
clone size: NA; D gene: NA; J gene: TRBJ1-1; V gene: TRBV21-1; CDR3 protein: CASSKGEGRTEAFF; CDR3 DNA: TGTGCCAGCAGCAAAGGGGAGGGGAGGACTGAAGCTTTCTTT
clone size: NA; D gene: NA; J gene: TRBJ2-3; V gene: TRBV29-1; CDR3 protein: CSATTTGDTQNF; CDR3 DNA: TGCAGCGCGACTACAACGGGAGATACGCAGAATTTT
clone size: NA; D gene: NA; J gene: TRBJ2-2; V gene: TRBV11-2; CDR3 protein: CASSPPQGPAGELLF; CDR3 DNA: TGTGCCAGCAGCCCTCCGCAAGGACCGGCCGGGGAGCTATTGTTT
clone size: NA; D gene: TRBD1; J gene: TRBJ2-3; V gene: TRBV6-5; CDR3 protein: CASKLGQGSDTQYF; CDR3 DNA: TGTGCCAGCAAACTAGGACAGGGGTCAGATACGCAGTATTTT
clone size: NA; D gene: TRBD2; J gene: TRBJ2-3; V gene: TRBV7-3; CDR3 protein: CASSLTGPGQAGGPKPTDTRYF; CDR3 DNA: TGTGCCAGCAGCTTAACGGGGCCGGGACAAGCGGGAGGCCCTAAACCCACAGATACGCGGTATTTT
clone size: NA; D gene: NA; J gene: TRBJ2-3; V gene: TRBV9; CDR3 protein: CASSLSWGSTDTQYF; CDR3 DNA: TGTGCCAGCAGCCTCAGCTGGGGAAGCACAGATACGCAGTATTTT
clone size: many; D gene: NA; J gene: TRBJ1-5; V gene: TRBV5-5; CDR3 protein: CASSLSEGHGQPQHF; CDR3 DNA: TGTGCCAGCAGCTTAAGTGAGGGTCACGGTCAGCCCCAGCATTTT
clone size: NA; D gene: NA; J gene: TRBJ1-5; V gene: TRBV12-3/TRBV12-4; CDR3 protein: CASSLGVPRGQPQHF; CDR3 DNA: TGTGCCAGCAGCCTCGGCGTACCAAGGGGCCAGCCCCAGCATTTT
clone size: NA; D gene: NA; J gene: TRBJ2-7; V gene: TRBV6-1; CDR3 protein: CASTYGPRSPYEQYF; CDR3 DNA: TGTGCCAGCACCTACGGACCTAGGAGCCCCTACGAGCAGTATTTC
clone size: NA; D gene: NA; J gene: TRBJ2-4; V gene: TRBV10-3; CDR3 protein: CAVSDVDSKNIQYF; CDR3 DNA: TGTGCCGTCAGTGACGTAGACAGCAAAAACATTCAGTACTTC
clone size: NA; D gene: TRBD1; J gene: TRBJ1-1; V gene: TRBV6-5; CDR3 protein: CTSSYSQQGATEAFF; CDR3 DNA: TGTACCAGCAGTTACAGTCAGCAGGGGGCCACTGAAGCTTTCTTT
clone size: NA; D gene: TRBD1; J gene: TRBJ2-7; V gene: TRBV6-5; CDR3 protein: CANLPGQGSNGQYF; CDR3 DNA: TGTGCCAATCTTCCGGGACAGGGTTCGAACGGGCAGTACTTC